A single T cell receptor (beta chain) is shown here with its context. The antigen it binds to is not known. Nothing much larger sits one base from this clone, and base qualities are not available. The source of the sample is a study of T cell repertoires in cytomegalovirus infection (dated by TCRdb to between 2017 and 2020). Some background on the complete study: Alongside well-studied HLA-B-restricted epitopes, the peptide stimulations were aimed at recently identified HLA-C-restricted CMV epitopes, whose presentation resists viral immunomodulation. Because public TCR beta signatures pointed to carriage of CMV infection together with the matching HLA type, the HLA type of each donor mattered for the analysis. Results and caveats for the whole study, not just this receptor: The ex vivo response was dominated by HLA-C-restricted CMV-specific TCR beta clonotypes, which also provided the single most frequent clonotype in two of eight donors. In both this cohort and an independent roughly 330-donor cohort, the cumulative frequency of public TCR beta family members distinguished carriers of CMV infection plus the relevant HLA type.

The instrument was an Illumina HiSeq 1500. TCRdb passed the public sequencing reads through fastp at Q25 and MiXCR, retaining productive beta sequences. All rows with the same CDR3 protein become a single entry with the most common DNA and genes. Here the sample has hundreds of thousands of distinct CDR3 sequences; around 32% occur a single time. The ten top clones hold about 14% of the sample. The treatment or condition label for this specimen denotes: in vitro stimulation with specific CMV peptide epitopes to enrich CMV-specific T cells. This clonotype was obtained from a human donor in good health (CMV status not recorded). Some clones in this sample may be carry-over from other donors' samples. This material consisted of cultured CD8+ T cells from PBMCs, taken from culture after CMV antigen stimulation.

The bases are TGTGCCAGCAGCCAAGACAGGGGGGCAGATACGCAGTATTTT. This translates into CASSQDRGADTQYF. The rearrangement joined TRBV28 to TRBJ2-3; 9 of the junction bases match TRBD1. For this chain, trimming is 6 bases at the V end and 4 bases at the J end, and the number of junction bases without a gene match is 5. Inclusive of the bounding cysteine and phenylalanine, the CDR3 is 14 residues long. The entry retains the CDR3 DNA only, 42 bases that are in frame from base 1. CDR1 MDHEN and CDR2 SYDVKM were looked up in the germline V gene.